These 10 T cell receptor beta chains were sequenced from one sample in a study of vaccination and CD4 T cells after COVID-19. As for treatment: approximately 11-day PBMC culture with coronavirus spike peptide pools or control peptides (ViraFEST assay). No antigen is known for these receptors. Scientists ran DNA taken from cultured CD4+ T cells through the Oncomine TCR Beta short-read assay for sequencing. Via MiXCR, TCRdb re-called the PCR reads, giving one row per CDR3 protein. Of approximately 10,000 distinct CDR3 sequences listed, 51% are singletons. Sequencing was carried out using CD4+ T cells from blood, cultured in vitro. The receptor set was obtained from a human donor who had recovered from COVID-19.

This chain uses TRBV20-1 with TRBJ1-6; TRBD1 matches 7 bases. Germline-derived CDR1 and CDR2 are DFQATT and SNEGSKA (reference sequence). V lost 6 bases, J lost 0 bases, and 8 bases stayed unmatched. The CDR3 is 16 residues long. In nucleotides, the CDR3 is TGCAGTGCCATAATGACAGGGAGCTCCTATAATTCACCCCTCCACTTT. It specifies CSAIMTGSSYNSPLHF.

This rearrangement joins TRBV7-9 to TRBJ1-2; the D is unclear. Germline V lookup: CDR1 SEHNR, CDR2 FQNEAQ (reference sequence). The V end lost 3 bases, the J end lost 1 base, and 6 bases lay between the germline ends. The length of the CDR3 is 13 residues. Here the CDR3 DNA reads TGTGCCAGCAGCTTTGGCAGTAACTATGGCTACACCTTC. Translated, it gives CASSFGSNYGYTF.

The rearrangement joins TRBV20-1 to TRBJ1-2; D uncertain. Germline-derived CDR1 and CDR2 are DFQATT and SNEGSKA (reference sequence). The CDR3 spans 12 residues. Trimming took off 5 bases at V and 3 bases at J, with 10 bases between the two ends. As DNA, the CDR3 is TGCAGTGCTGGCAGAGGGTACTATGGCTACACCTTC. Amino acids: CSAGRGYYGYTF.

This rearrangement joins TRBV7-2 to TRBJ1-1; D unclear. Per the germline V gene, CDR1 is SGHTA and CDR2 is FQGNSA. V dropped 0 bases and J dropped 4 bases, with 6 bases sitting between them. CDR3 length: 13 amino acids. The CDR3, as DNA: TGTGCCAGCAGCTTAGCGTCAGGCACTGAAGCTTTCTTT. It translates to CASSLASGTEAFF.

CDR3 protein: CASSIDGLEQPQHF. CDR3 sequence (DNA): TGTGCCAGTAGTATTGACGGGTTAGAACAGCCCCAGCATTTT. V usage is TRBV19 and J usage is TRBJ1-5; D is unresolved. The CDR3 runs to 14 residues. Germline V gene lookup returns CDR1 LNHDA and CDR2 SQIVND (reference sequence). Trimming removed 3 bases at V and 7 bases at J, with 13 bases between. The variable domain in full, completed from reference TRBV19 and TRBJ1-5, reads DGGITQSPKYLFRKEGQNVTLSCEQNLNHDAMYWYRQDPGQGLRLIYYSQIVNDFQKGDIAEGYSVSREKKESFPLTVTSAQKNPTAFYLCASSIDGLEQPQHFGDGTRLSIL.

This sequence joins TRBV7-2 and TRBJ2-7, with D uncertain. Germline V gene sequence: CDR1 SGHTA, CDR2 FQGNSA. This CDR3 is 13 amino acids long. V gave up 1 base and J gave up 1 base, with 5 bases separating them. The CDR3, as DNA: TGTGCCAGCAGCTTAGTTAGGTCCTACGAGCAGTACTTC. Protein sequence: CASSLVRSYEQYF.

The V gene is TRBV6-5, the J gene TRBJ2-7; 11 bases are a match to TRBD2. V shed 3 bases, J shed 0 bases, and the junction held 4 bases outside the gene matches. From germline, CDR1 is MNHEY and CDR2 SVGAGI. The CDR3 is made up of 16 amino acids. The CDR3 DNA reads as TGTGCCAGCAGTTATACTAGCGGGGGTGGCTCCTACGAGCAGTACTTC. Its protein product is CASSYTSGGGSYEQYF.

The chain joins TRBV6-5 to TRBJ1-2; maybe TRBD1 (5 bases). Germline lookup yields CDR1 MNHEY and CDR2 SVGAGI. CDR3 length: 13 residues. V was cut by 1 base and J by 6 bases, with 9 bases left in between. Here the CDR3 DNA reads TGTGCCAGCAGTTACTACCAGGGAGATGGCTACACCTTC. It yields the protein CASSYYQGDGYTF.

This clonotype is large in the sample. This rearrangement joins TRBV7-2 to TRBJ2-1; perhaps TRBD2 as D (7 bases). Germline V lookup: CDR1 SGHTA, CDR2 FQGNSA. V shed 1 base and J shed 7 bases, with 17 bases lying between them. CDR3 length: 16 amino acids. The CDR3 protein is CASSLEAAGAWNEQFF. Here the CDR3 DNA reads TGTGCCAGCAGCTTAGAAGCGGCGGGGGCCTGGAATGAGCAGTTCTTC. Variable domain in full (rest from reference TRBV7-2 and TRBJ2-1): GAGVSQSPSNKVTEKGKDVELRCDPISGHTALYWYRQSLGQGLEFLIYFQGNSAPDKSGLPSDRFSAERTGGSVSTLTIQRTQQEDSAVYLCASSLEAAGAWNEQFFGPGTRLTVL.

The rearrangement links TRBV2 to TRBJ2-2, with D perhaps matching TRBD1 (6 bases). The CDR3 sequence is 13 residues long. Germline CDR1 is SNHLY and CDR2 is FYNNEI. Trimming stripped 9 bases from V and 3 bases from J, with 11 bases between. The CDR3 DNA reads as TGTGCCAGGAGGACAGAGCACACCGGGGAGCTGTTTTTT. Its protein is CARRTEHTGELFF.